This TCR beta chain was recorded in a study of T cell repertoires in cytomegalovirus infection. Background on the study: Matching HLA type and CMV infection were both indicated by public TCR beta signatures. Notes on the study in general: Clonotype analysis showed dominance of the ex vivo response by HLA-C-restricted CMV-specific TCR beta clonotypes.

Germline V lookup: CDR1 SGHAT, CDR2 FQDESV (reference sequence). Trimming removed 4 bases at V and 0 bases at J, with 11 bases between. The CDR3 is made up of 15 amino acids. This clonotype has ten or more counts. The antigen remains undetermined. TCRdb reanalysed the reads using MiXCR and keeps one entry per CDR3 protein. The sample carries 200,000 to 300,000 distinct CDR3 sequences, approximately 8.3% recorded once. The V and J genes are TRBV11-1 and TRBJ2-3; D unclear. This TCR came from a human donor in good health (CMV status not recorded). Some clones in this sample may be carry-over from other donors' samples. The sequencing input was PBMCs. CDR3 residues: CASSSGASSTDTQYF. The CDR3, as DNA: TGTGCCAGCAGCTCCGGAGCTAGTAGCACAGATACGCAGTATTTT.